One sample yielded the 9 T cell receptor beta chains listed below, sequenced in a study of blood T cell repertoires in COVID-19. Sequencing used immunoSEQ multiplex PCR; TCRdb keeps in-frame clones, though not all of them. Of about 210,000 clones listed, about 86% are singletons. The specimen was PBMCs or T cells enriched from blood (not recorded which). All receptors come from a woman between 45 and 60 years old with acute COVID-19.

The V and J genes are TRBV5-1 and TRBJ2-2; possibly TRBD1 for D (6 bases). This CDR3 region has 14 residues. Germline CDR1 and CDR2: SGHRS and YFSETQ. V was trimmed by 0 bases and J by 6 bases, leaving 9 bases between them. CDR3 amino acids: CASSLGGGSGELFF. For the CDR3, the DNA is TGCGCCAGCAGCTTGGGAGGGGGTTCCGGGGAGCTGTTTTTT.

V is TRBV20-1 and J is TRBJ2-2, with D perhaps TRBD2 (6 bases). This CDR3 has 15 amino acids. V gave up 3 bases and J gave up 0 bases, with 11 bases separating them. Germline V gene lookup returns CDR1 DFQATT and CDR2 SNEGSKA (reference sequence). The DNA for the CDR3 is TGCAGTGCTAGTTTAGGGACTCCGAACACCGGGGAGCTGTTTTTT. It translates to CSASLGTPNTGELFF.

V is TRBV28 and J is TRBJ1-2; 10 bases fit TRBD1. Germline V gene sequence: CDR1 MDHEN, CDR2 SYDVKM. The CDR3 contains 17 residues. Unmatched junction bases numbered 16, after V lost 5 bases and J lost 7 bases. The CDR3 reads CASSQPDRGSILGGYTF. CDR3 sequence (DNA): TGTGCCAGCAGTCAACCGGACAGGGGGAGTATCCTCGGTGGCTACACCTTC.

The V call is TRBV5-5, the J call TRBJ1-5; 7 bases fit TRBD1. From germline, CDR1 is SGHKS and CDR2 YYEKEE (reference sequence). J was trimmed by 3 bases and V by 6 bases; bases with no gene match: 9. This CDR3 is 15 amino acids long. The CDR3 region has the DNA TGTGCCAGCACCATTAGCGGGACAGACAATCAGCCCCAGCATTTT. The encoded protein is CASTISGTDNQPQHF.

CDR3 nucleotides: TGTGCCAGCTCCCCAAGTAGCGGGGGCTCCTACGAGCAGTACTTC. Protein sequence: CASSPSSGGSYEQYF. This sequence joins TRBV18 and TRBJ2-7; 9 bases are shared with TRBD2. With V trimmed by 6 bases and J by 0 bases, 6 bases remained unmatched. The CDR3 has 15 residues. Germline V lookup: CDR1 KGHSH, CDR2 LQKENI.

This rearrangement joins TRBV18 to TRBJ1-5; weak D call: TRBD1 (5 bases). The germline V and J ends were trimmed by 1 base and 2 bases, with 15 bases remaining between them. This CDR3 has 17 residues. Germline V CDR1 and CDR2: KGHSH, LQKENI. In DNA, the CDR3 is TGTGCCAGCTCACCACAAGCAGGGATTTTGGGCAATCAGCCCCAGCATTTT. It yields the protein CASSPQAGILGNQPQHF.

The chain employs TRBV7-2 and TRBJ2-2, with TRBD1 matching 7 bases. With V trimmed by 4 bases and J by 0 bases, 2 bases remained unmatched. From germline, CDR1 is SGHTA and CDR2 FQGNSA. The CDR3 consists of 15 residues. CDR3 loop: CASSWGQTNTGELFF. Here the CDR3 DNA reads TGTGCCAGCAGCTGGGGACAGACGAACACCGGGGAGCTGTTTTTT.

Turning to this clone: Other DNA sequences within the sample encode an identical CDR3. V usage is TRBV12-3 or TRBV12-4 and J usage is TRBJ1-5; D is perhaps TRBD1 (6 bases). Trimming left V 3 bases short and J 6 bases short, with 9 bases between. The CDR3 is 13 residues long. CDR3 bases: TGTGCCAGCAGTTTGGGCAGGGGTCAGCCCCAGCATTTT. It codes for CASSLGRGQPQHF.

The gene calls are TRBV6-2 or TRBV6-3 and TRBJ2-7; TRBD1 aligns across 10 bases. Germline V gene sequence: CDR1 MNHEY, CDR2 SVGEGT. The trim removed 4 bases at V and 3 bases at J, leaving 6 bases unmatched. CDR3 size: 15 residues. The CDR3 sequence is CASSLHGTGDYEQYF. CDR3 coding DNA: TGTGCCAGCAGTTTACACGGGACAGGGGACTACGAGCAGTACTTC.